The present T cell receptor beta chain was sequenced within a study of T cells after yellow fever vaccination. Germline CDR1 reads SNHLY; CDR2 reads FYNNEI. Trimming removed 5 bases from V and 3 bases from J, with 11 bases in between. CDR3 length: 15 amino acids. Details on this clonotype: Its specificity is unknown.

Conversion of TCR transcripts into cDNA relied on 5'RACE template switching, which added a universal primer site and UMIs. One entry per CDR3 protein, called by TCRdb with MiXCR from the 5' RACE reads. The sample records a few hundred thousand distinct CDR3 sequences, 3% to 4.5% being singletons. Study results and caveats: Abundant clonotypes from the bulk population could have been carried over as contaminants into FACS-sorted repertoires. Among primary-vaccination clones, most reappeared after the booster, at roughly 96% for CD4 and 85% to 90% for CD8. CD4 and CD8 compartments shared a small share of clonotypes, likely from convergent recombination.

This chain joins TRBV2 and TRBJ1-6; D is unclear. The source was PBMCs, collected 5 days after the yellow fever booster vaccination. The receptor was derived from a man aged 18 to 30 who received the YFV17D yellow fever vaccine. The CDR3 region is CASSLRTVYNSPLHF. CDR3 DNA: TGTGCCAGCAGTCTCCGGACGGTCTATAATTCACCCCTCCACTTT.